These 14 T cell receptor beta chains originate from one sample sequenced in a study of blood T cell repertoires in COVID-19 (dated by TCRdb to between 2020 and 2021). Library construction relied on the immunoSEQ multiplex PCR assay. In TCRdb, the immuneACCESS table is reduced to in-frame sequences with V and J assigned. These tables do not hold every clone; where another copy was compared, an unresolved V gene accounts for under half, and the others remain unexplained. The sample contains around 250,000 clones, roughly 90% of them found a single time. The ten top clones hold 5.5% to 6.5% of the sample. Sequencing was carried out using peripheral blood. Receptor source: a man between 60 and 75 years old with acute or convalescent COVID-19.

V is TRBV30 and J is TRBJ2-7; D is uncertain. V dropped 2 bases and J dropped 6 bases, with 11 bases sitting between them. Germline assignment: CDR1 GTSNPN and CDR2 SVGIG (reference sequence). The CDR3 is 12 residues long. The CDR3 region has the DNA TGTGCCTGGAGTTTTTCCCGCGGCGAGCAGTACTTC. Translated: CAWSFSRGEQYF.

The V call is TRBV12-3 or TRBV12-4, the J call TRBJ2-5; 7 bases align to TRBD2. Trimming removed 8 bases from V and 4 bases from J; junction bases left unmatched: 7. This CDR3 region has 13 residues. The CDR3 nucleotides are TGTGCCAGCGGCCGGGCTAGCGGAGAGACCCAGTACTTC. It yields the protein CASGRASGETQYF.

V and J are TRBV9 and TRBJ2-2, with 7 bases matching TRBD2. Per the germline V gene, CDR1 is SGDLS and CDR2 is YYNGEE. The CDR3 spans 16 residues. Trimming removed 4 bases from V and 4 bases from J; junction bases left unmatched: 10. In nucleotides, the CDR3 is TGTGCCAGCAGCCTACGGGGGGAGGGCCCCACCGGGGAGCTGTTTTTT. It encodes CASSLRGEGPTGELFF.

In nucleotides, the CDR3 is TGTGCCTGGAGCCCTCAGGGGTTAGATGGCTACACCTTC. Translated, it gives CAWSPQGLDGYTF. V is TRBV30 and J is TRBJ1-2; a possible D gene is TRBD1 (6 bases). The length of the CDR3 is 13 residues. Germline CDR1 GTSNPN, CDR2 SVGIG (reference sequence). V was pared by 3 bases and J by 6 bases, with 14 bases between.

The chain uses TRBV28 and TRBJ2-7; 7 bases agree with TRBD1. The CDR3 loop spans 14 amino acids. V lost 8 bases to trimming and J lost 3 bases; unmatched junction nucleotides: 10. Germline V gene sequence: CDR1 MDHEN, CDR2 SYDVKM. The CDR3 reads CASRYDRDRYEQYF. CDR3 coding DNA: TGTGCCAGCCGTTACGACAGGGACCGCTACGAGCAGTACTTC.

This sequence joins TRBV5-6 and TRBJ2-7, with D uncertain. This CDR3 is 17 amino acids long. Between the trimmed V and J ends, which lost 4 bases and 8 bases, there was a span of 28 bases. CDR1 is SGHDT and CDR2 is YYEEEE in the germline V gene. CDR3 loop: CASSTRRDPLHSRQQYF. CDR3 DNA: TGTGCCAGCAGCACACGGAGAGACCCACTCCATAGTCGGCAGCAGTACTTC.

The V gene is TRBV13, the J gene TRBJ2-3; D gene unclear. The CDR3 has 11 amino acids. Trimming took 4 bases from V and 6 from J, leaving 5 bases between them. Germline V gene data show CDR1 as PRHDT and CDR2 as FYEKMQ (reference sequence). In nucleotides, the CDR3 is TGTGCCAGCAGCTACACGGATACGCAGTATTTT. As protein: CASSYTDTQYF.

The chain joins TRBV29-1 to TRBJ1-1, with 7 bases matching TRBD1. V shed 7 bases and J 8 bases; nucleotides not matched to a gene: 4. Germline V gene lookup returns CDR1 SQVTM and CDR2 ANQGSEA. The CDR3 contains 10 residues. CDR3 protein: CSAKQGEAFF. CDR3 bases: TGCAGCGCCAAACAGGGGGAAGCTTTCTTT.

The CDR3 sequence is CASSGSGARTDTQYF. The CDR3 region has the DNA TGCGCCAGCAGTGGTAGCGGGGCCCGCACAGATACGCAGTATTTT. The V call is TRBV10-1, the J call TRBJ2-3, with 8 bases fitting TRBD2. The CDR3 is made up of 15 amino acids. In germline, CDR1 is WNHNN, CDR2 SYGVQD (reference sequence). With 4 bases clipped from V and 1 base from J, the junction kept 4 bases outside the gene matches.

The rearrangement joins TRBV6-5 to TRBJ1-4; D uncertain. V dropped 0 bases and J dropped 8 bases, with 13 bases sitting between them. CDR1 is MNHEY, CDR2 SVGAGI, per germline. The CDR3 consists of 15 residues. The CDR3 reads CASSYSSDSLEKLFF. CDR3 sequence (DNA): TGTGCCAGCAGTTACTCAAGCGACTCACTCGAAAAACTGTTTTTT.

The rearrangement links TRBV27 to TRBJ1-3; maybe TRBD1 (5 bases). Deletions cut 3 bases from V and 0 bases from J, with 9 bases between. In germline, CDR1 is MNHEY, CDR2 SMNVEV (reference sequence). The CDR3 has 15 residues. CDR3 sequence reads: CASSLGQGSGNTIYF. CDR3 coding DNA: TGTGCCAGCAGTTTGGGGCAGGGCTCTGGAAACACCATATATTTT.

The rearrangement joins TRBV4-2 to TRBJ2-1; 11 bases line up with TRBD2. Germline CDR1 LGHNA, CDR2 YNFKEQ. This CDR3 is built from 20 residues. After removal of 1 base from V and 10 bases from J, the junction contained 21 bases not matched to a gene. The CDR3 DNA reads as TGTGCCAGCAGCCAAGGTGTTAGCGGGAGGGGGGTCCTCCTTTACGGGGAGCAGTTCTTC. Translated: CASSQGVSGRGVLLYGEQFF.

This chain uses TRBV18 with TRBJ2-1; 11 nucleotides agree with TRBD2. J gave up 8 bases and V 3 bases, and 3 bases lay outside the gene matches. The germline V gene has CDR1 KGHSH and CDR2 LQKENI. The CDR3 loop spans 14 amino acids. As DNA, the CDR3 is TGTGCCAGCTCACCTAGCGGGAGGGCCTATGAGCAGTTCTTC. It yields the protein CASSPSGRAYEQFF.

This clone was observed a few times. This chain uses TRBV15 with TRBJ2-7; 7 bases align to TRBD2. Germline V gene data show CDR1 as LNHNV and CDR2 as YYDKDF (reference sequence). CDR3 length equals 13 residues. The V gene end was trimmed by 2 bases and the J gene end by 5 bases; junction bases not matched to a gene: 3. CDR3 coding DNA: TGTGCCACCAGCAGACTAGCGGTCCACGAGCAGTACTTC. Translating it yields CATSRLAVHEQYF.